The 11 T cell receptor beta chains below were found in one sample sequenced in a study of control samples from healthy donors and cancer patients (dated by TCRdb to 2020 to 2021). To prepare the library, the immunoSEQ multiplex PCR assay was applied. The source is immuneACCESS, and TCRdb retained only in-frame sequences with V and J called. Part of the clones is not carried over; for the studies checked, unresolved V genes explain less than half of this, and the remainder is unexplained. This sample holds some 120,000 clones; roughly nine tenths were observed only once. Jointly, the top ten make up almost 40% of the sample. The sequencing input was blood. The receptors shown here come from a man aged 45 to 65 in good health.

The chain has TRBV4-3 and TRBJ2-3; 12 nucleotides agree with TRBD2. The CDR3 is made up of 16 amino acids. Germline CDR1 reads LGHNA; CDR2 reads YSLEER. Trimming took 2 bases from V and 2 from J; bases not matched to a gene: 2. The CDR3 protein is CASSQTSGGSTDTQYF. The CDR3, as DNA: TGCGCCAGCAGCCAAACTAGCGGGGGGTCCACAGATACGCAGTATTTT.

In DNA form, the CDR3 reads TGTGCCAGCAGCATAAAGACGGGACGGTCCTCCTACGAGCAGTACTTC. It yields the protein CASSIKTGRSSYEQYF. The gene calls are TRBV7-6 and TRBJ2-7; D may match TRBD1 or TRBD2 (5 bases each). Germline V CDR1 and CDR2: SGHVS, FNYEAQ. The CDR3 runs to 16 residues. V was cut by 5 bases and J by 0 bases, with 17 bases left in between.

The genes are TRBV12-3 or TRBV12-4 and TRBJ1-2; the D is unclear. The ends were cut back, 4 bases at V and 8 bases at J, with 14 bases in the middle. This CDR3 region has 13 residues. The CDR3: CASSSGRLGGYTF. DNA for the CDR3: TGTGCCAGCAGTTCGGGCCGCCTCGGGGGCTACACCTTC.

The chain joins TRBV28 to TRBJ1-1, with D possibly matching TRBD1 (5 bases). The V and J ends lost 2 bases and 4 bases respectively, with 23 bases between them. CDR3 length equals 18 residues. Per the germline V gene, CDR1 is MDHEN and CDR2 is SYDVKM. This CDR3 reads CASSLRRDSGGSSTEAFF. DNA of the CDR3: TGTGCCAGCAGTTTAAGGCGAGACAGTGGGGGTTCTAGCACTGAAGCTTTCTTT.

The chain is built from TRBV9 and TRBJ2-5; D is possibly TRBD1 or TRBD2 (6 bases each). The CDR3 is 16 amino acids. Deletions cut 0 bases from V and 0 bases from J, with 12 bases between. CDR1 is SGDLS, CDR2 YYNGEE, per germline. In nucleotides, the CDR3 is TGTGCCAGCAGCGTAGGGAAAGGGGGGTACCAAGAGACCCAGTACTTC. Its translation: CASSVGKGGYQETQYF.

The rearrangement joins TRBV11-2 to TRBJ2-7, with 10 bases fitting TRBD1. This CDR3 has 16 residues. V gave up 5 bases and J gave up 7 bases; unmatched junction bases: 14. The germline gives CDR1 SGHAT, CDR2 FQNNGV. CDR3 DNA sequence: TGTGCCAGCAGCCCGTGGGACAGGGGCCTTGGGCTGGAGCAGTACTTC. Translation gives CASSPWDRGLGLEQYF.

Of note for this clone: In the same sample, other DNA sequences code for this CDR3. This chain links TRBV5-1 with TRBJ2-5, with 8 positions matching TRBD1. The CDR3 sequence is 14 residues long. Germline-derived CDR1 and CDR2 are SGHRS and YFSETQ. Germline trimming cut 0 bases from V and 4 bases from J; bases unmatched to any gene: 2. The CDR3 bases are TGCGCCAGCAGCTTGGCAGGGGGCTTAGAGACCCAGTACTTC. This encodes CASSLAGGLETQYF.

This chain joins TRBV6-4 and TRBJ2-1, with 8 bases identical to TRBD1. Germline V gene data show CDR1 as MRHNA and CDR2 as SNTAGT. The CDR3 has 14 residues. Unmatched junction bases numbered 3, after V lost 0 bases and J lost 8 bases. The CDR3 spells CASSDSTGVHEQFF. In nucleotides, the CDR3 is TGTGCCAGCAGTGACTCGACAGGGGTCCATGAGCAGTTCTTC.

The chain is built from TRBV5-4 and TRBJ1-1; 9 bases agree with TRBD1. CDR1 is SGHNT, CDR2 YYREEE, per germline (reference sequence). The CDR3 extends over 13 amino acids. The V segment lost 4 bases and the J segment 7 bases; nucleotides outside the gene matches: 5. The CDR3 loop is CASSQTGGNEAFF. CDR3 sequence (DNA): TGTGCCAGCAGCCAAACAGGGGGCAATGAAGCTTTCTTT.

This chain uses TRBV29-1 with TRBJ1-2; D is ambiguous. The CDR3 length is 14 residues. Trimming cost V 5 bases and J 4 bases, with 17 bases left between them. In germline, CDR1 is SQVTM, CDR2 ANQGSEA. The CDR3 region has the DNA TGCAGCGTTTATCAAGGCGCAGGCCGCTATGGCTACACCTTC. It specifies CSVYQGAGRYGYTF.

The chain recombines TRBV7-9 with TRBJ1-6; D unclear. Germline CDR1 reads SEHNR; CDR2 reads FQNEAQ (reference sequence). The CDR3 covers 17 residues. The germline V and J ends were trimmed by 2 bases and 0 bases, with 11 bases remaining between them. Here the CDR3 reads CASSLLEASSYNSPLHF. Here the CDR3 DNA reads TGTGCCAGCAGCTTATTAGAGGCGAGCTCCTATAATTCACCCCTCCACTTT.